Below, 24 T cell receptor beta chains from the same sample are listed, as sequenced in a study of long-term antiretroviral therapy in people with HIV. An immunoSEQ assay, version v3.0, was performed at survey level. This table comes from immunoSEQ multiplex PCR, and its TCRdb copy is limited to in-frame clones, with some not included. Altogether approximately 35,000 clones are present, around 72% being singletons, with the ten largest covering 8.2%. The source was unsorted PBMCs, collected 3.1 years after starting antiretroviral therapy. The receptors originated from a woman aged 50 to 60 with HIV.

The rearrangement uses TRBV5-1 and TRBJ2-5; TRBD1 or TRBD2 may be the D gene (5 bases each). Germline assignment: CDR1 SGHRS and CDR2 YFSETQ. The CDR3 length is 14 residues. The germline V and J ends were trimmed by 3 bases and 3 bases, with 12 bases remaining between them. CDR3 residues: CASSWDPAKETQYF. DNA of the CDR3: TGCGCCAGCAGCTGGGACCCCGCAAAAGAGACCCAGTACTTC.

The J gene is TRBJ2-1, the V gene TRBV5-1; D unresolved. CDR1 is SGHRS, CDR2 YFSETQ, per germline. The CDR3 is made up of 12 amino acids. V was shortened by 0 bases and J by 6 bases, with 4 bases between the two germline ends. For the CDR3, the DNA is TGCGCCAGCAGCTTGGGGATCAATGAGCAGTTCTTC. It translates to CASSLGINEQFF.

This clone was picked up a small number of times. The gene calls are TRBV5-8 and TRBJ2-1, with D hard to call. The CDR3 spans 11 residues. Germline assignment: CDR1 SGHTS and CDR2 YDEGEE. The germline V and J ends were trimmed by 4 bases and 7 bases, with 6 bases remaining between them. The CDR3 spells CASSPRNEQFF. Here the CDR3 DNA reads TGTGCCAGCAGCCCACGGAATGAGCAGTTCTTC.

CDR3 amino acids: CASMSNRQLFYGYTF. Written as DNA, the CDR3 is TGTGCCAGTATGAGCAATAGGCAACTCTTCTATGGCTACACCTTC. This chain uses TRBV19 with TRBJ1-2; D not certain. The germline V and J ends were trimmed by 7 bases and 4 bases, with 19 bases remaining between them. CDR3 size: 15 residues. Looked up from germline, CDR1 is LNHDA and CDR2 is SQIVND (reference sequence).

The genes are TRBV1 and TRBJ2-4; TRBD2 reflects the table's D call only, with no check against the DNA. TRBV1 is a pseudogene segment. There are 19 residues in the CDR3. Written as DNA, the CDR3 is TGCACCAGCAGCCAAGATCGCGGACGGGGGGGCCTGGACAAAAACATTCAGTACTTC. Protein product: CTSSQDRGRGGLDKNIQYF.

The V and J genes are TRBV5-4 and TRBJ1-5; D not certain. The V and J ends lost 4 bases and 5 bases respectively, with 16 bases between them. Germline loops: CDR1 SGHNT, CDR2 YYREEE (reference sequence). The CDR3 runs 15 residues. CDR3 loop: CASSPEPGSHQPQHF. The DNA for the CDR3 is TGTGCCAGCAGCCCCGAACCCGGCTCGCATCAGCCCCAGCATTTT. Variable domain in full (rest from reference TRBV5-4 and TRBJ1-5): ETGVTQSPTHLIKTRGQQVTLRCSSQSGHNTVSWYQQALGQGPQFIFQYYREEENGRGNFPPRFSGLQFPNYSSELNVNALELDDSALYLCASSPEPGSHQPQHFGDGTRLSIL.

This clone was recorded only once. CDR3 amino acids: CASSIGGGRNTIYF. DNA for the CDR3: TGTGCCAGCAGTATTGGGGGCGGTAGGAACACCATATATTTT. The chain combines TRBV11-2 with TRBJ1-3; weak D call: TRBD1 (6 bases). V was trimmed by 6 bases and J by 7 bases, leaving 16 bases between them. CDR1 is SGHAT, CDR2 FQNNGV, per germline. The CDR3 runs to 14 residues.

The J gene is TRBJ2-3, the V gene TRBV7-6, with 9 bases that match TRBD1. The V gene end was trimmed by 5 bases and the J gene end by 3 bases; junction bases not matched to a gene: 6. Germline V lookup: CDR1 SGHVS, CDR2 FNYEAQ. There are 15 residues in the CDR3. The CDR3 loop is CASSPGQGITDTQYF. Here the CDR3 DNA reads TGTGCCAGCAGCCCCGGACAGGGGATAACAGATACGCAGTATTTT.

The CDR3 nucleotides read TGTGCCAGCAGTTTAACCCAGATTAATTCACCCCTCCACTTT. Protein sequence: CASSLTQINSPLHF. This sequence joins TRBV27 and TRBJ1-6; D gene ambiguous. Trimming pared 2 bases from V and 6 bases from J, leaving 8 bases between. From germline, CDR1 is MNHEY and CDR2 SMNVEV (reference sequence). The CDR3 sequence is 14 residues long.

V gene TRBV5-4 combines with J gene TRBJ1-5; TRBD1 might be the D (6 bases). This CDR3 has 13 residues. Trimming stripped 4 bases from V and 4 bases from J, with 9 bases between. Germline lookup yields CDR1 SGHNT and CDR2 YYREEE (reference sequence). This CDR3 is CASSADRNQPQHF. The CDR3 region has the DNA TGTGCCAGCAGCGCGGACAGAAATCAGCCCCAGCATTTT.

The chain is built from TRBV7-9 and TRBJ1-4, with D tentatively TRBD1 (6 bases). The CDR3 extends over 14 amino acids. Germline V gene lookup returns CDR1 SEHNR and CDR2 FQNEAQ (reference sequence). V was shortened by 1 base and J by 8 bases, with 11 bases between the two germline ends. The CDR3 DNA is TGTGCCAGCAGCTTAGACAGGGCTAGAGAAAAACTGTTTTTT. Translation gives CASSLDRAREKLFF. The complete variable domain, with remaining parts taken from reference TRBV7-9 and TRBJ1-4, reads DTGVSQNPRHKITKRGQNVTFRCDPISEHNRLYWYRQTLGQGPEFLTYFQNEAQLEKSRLLSDRFSAERPKGSFSTLEIQRTEQGDSAMYLCASSLDRAREKLFFGSGTQLSVL.

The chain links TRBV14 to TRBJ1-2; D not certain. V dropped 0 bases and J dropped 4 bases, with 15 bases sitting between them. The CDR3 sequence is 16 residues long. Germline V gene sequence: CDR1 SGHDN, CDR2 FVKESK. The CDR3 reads CASSQDGRGRGYGYTF. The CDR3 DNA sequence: TGTGCCAGCAGCCAAGATGGAAGAGGGCGGGGCTATGGCTACACCTTC. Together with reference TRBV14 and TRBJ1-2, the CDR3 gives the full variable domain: EAGVTQFPSHSVIEKGQTVTLRCDPISGHDNLYWYRRVMGKEIKFLLHFVKESKQDESGMPNNRFLAERTGGTYSTLKVQPAELEDSGVYFCASSQDGRGRGYGYTFGSGTRLTVV.

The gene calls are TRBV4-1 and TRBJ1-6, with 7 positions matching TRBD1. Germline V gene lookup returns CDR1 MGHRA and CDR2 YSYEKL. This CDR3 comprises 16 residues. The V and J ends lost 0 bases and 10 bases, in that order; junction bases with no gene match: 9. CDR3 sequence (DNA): TGCGCCAGCAGCCAAGAGATAGCGACAGGGTCCTCACCCCTCCACTTT. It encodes CASSQEIATGSSPLHF.

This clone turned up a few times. The CDR3 protein is CASSESGDLPQHF. DNA for the CDR3: TGTGCCAGCAGTGAATCGGGGGATTTGCCCCAGCATTTT. The chain recombines TRBV25-1 with TRBJ1-5, with TRBD1 as a possible D gene (5 bases). This CDR3 region has 13 residues. CDR1 is MGHDK and CDR2 is SYGVNS in the germline V gene. With 1 base removed from V and 9 bases from J, the gap between germline ends came to 10 bases.

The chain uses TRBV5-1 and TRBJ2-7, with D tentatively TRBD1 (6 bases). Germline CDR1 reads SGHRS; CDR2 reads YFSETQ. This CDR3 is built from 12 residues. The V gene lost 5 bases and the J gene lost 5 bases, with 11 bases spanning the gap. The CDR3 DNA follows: TGCGCCAGCAGGGACAGTATCGACGAGCAGTACTTC. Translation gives CASRDSIDEQYF.

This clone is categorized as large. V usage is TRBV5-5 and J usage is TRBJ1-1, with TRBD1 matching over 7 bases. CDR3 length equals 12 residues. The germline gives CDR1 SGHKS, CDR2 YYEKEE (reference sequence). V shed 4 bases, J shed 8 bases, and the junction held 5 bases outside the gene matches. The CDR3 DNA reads TGTGCCAGCAGCCTGGGACAGAGCGAAGCTTTCTTT. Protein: CASSLGQSEAFF.

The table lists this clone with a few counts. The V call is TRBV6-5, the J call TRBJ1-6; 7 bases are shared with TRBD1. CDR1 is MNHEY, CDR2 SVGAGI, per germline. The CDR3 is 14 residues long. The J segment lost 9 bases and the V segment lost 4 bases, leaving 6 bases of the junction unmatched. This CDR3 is CASSLGQGVSPLHF. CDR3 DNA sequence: TGTGCCAGCAGTTTGGGGCAGGGGGTTTCACCCCTCCACTTT.

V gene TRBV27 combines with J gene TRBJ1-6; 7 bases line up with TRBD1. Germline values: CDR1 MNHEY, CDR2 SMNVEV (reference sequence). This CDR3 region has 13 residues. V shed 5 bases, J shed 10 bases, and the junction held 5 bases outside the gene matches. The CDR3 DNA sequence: TGTGCCAGCAGTCTACAGGGGTACTCACCCCTCCACTTT. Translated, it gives CASSLQGYSPLHF.

The CDR3 DNA reads TGTGCCAGCAGCTTTTCGGCCGCGGGGGTTTACAATGAGCAGTTCTTC. Its translation: CASSFSAAGVYNEQFF. The chain has TRBV7-3 and TRBJ2-1; the match to TRBD2 covers 7 bases. The V gene end was trimmed by 3 bases and the J gene end by 4 bases; junction bases not matched to a gene: 9. CDR3 length equals 16 residues. Germline V gene sequence: CDR1 SGHTA, CDR2 FQGTGA. Looking up the rest from reference TRBV7-3 and TRBJ2-1 gives the full variable domain: GAGVSQTPSNKVTEKGKYVELRCDPISGHTALYWYRQSLGQGPEFLIYFQGTGAADDSGLPNDRFFAVRPEGSVSTLKIQRTERGDSAVYLCASSFSAAGVYNEQFFGPGTRLTVL.

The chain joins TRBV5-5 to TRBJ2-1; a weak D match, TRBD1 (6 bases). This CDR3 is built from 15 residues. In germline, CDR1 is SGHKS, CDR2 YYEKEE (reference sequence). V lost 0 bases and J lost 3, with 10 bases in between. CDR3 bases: TGTGCCAGCAGCTTGGGAGGGGGAAACTACAATGAGCAGTTCTTC. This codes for CASSLGGGNYNEQFF.

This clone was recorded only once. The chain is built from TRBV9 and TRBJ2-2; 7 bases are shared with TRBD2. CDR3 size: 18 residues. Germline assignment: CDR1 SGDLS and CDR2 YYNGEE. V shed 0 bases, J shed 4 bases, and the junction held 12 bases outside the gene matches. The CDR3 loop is CASSVVWGGQGLTGELFF. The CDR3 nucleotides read TGTGCCAGCAGCGTAGTTTGGGGAGGGCAGGGTCTCACCGGGGAGCTGTTTTTT.

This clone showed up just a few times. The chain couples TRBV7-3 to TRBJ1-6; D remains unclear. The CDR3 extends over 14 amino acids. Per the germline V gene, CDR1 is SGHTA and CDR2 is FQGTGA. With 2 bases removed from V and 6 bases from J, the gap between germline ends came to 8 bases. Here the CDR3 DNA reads TGTGCCAGCAGCTTAGACGGGTTTAATTCACCCCTCCACTTT. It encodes CASSLDGFNSPLHF.

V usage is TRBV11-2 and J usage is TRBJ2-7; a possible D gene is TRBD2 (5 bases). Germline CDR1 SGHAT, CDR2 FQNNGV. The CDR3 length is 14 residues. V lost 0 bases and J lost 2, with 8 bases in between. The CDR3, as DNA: TGTGCCAGCAGCTTAGACCCCGGGACCTACGAGCAGTACTTC. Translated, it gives CASSLDPGTYEQYF. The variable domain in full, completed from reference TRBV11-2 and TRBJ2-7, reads EAGVAQSPRYKIIEKRQSVAFWCNPISGHATLYWYQQILGQGPKLLIQFQNNGVVDDSQLPKDRFSAERLKGVDSTLKIQPAKLEDSAVYLCASSLDPGTYEQYFGPGTRLTVT.

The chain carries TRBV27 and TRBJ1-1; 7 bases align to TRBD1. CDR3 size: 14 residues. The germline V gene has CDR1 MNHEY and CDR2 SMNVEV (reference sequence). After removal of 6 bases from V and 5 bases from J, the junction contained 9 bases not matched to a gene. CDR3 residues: CASRREQGRTEAFF. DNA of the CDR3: TGTGCCAGCAGGAGGGAACAGGGGAGGACTGAAGCTTTCTTT.